This TCR beta chain was sequenced in a study of cytomegalovirus exposure and HLA in healthy donors. Study-level information: Around 190 million T cells yielded about 120 million unique TCR beta sequences, as an earlier analysis found.

A multiplex PCR was run with 60 Vbeta primers and 13 Jbeta primers. As handled by the study authors: Per a later analysis, the number of unique TCR beta chains was roughly 83 million, of which around 9.9 million were shared. TCRdb's table, derived via immunoSEQ multiplex PCR, lists solely in-frame clones and lacks some. Clonal size and the V and J genes are those of that table, whereas D and trimming came from the DNA. Of some 100,000 clones in the sample, about 78% are singletons; the top ten hold less than 15%. This clone was observed once. The CDR3 sequence is 14 residues long. V lost 11 bases and J lost 0, with 15 bases in between. CDR1 and CDR2 from the germline V gene are SEHNR and FQNEAQ (reference sequence).

The rearrangement uses TRBV7-9 and TRBJ2-3; D is perhaps TRBD1 (6 bases). This receptor was taken from a woman aged 35 to 49 in good health and CMV-seropositive. The sequenced sample consisted of PBMCs. CDR3 bases: TGTGCCGTACCATCGACAGGTAGCACAGATACGCAGTATTTT. Translated, it gives CAVPSTGSTDTQYF.